The 14 T cell receptor beta chains below were found in one sample sequenced in a study of blood T cell repertoires in COVID-19. TCRdb keeps only in-frame clones here, not all; method: immunoSEQ multiplex PCR. The sample holds about 330,000 clones, 85% seen once. Source material: peripheral blood. The receptors shown here come from a human donor in a cohort sampled during active COVID-19.

The gene calls are TRBV4-1 and TRBJ2-3; TRBD2 matches at 7 bases. Germline CDR1 is MGHRA and CDR2 is YSYEKL. Germline trimming cut 3 bases from V and 5 bases from J; bases unmatched to any gene: 17. This CDR3 has 18 residues. The CDR3 nucleotides read TGCGCCAGCAGCCACCTCGGCCGGAGGGGCGGGGGTGGAGATACGCAGTATTTT. Its translation is CASSHLGRRGGGGDTQYF.

J is TRBJ1-5 and V is TRBV6-5, with D possibly being TRBD1 (5 bases). The germline V gene encodes CDR1 MNHEY and CDR2 SVGAGI. The CDR3 is 14 residues long. The V and J ends lost 2 bases and 6 bases respectively, with 11 bases between them. CDR3 amino acids: CASSYRGWGQPQHF. CDR3 in DNA: TGTGCCAGCAGTTACAGGGGATGGGGTCAGCCCCAGCATTTT.

The V gene is TRBV5-1, the J gene TRBJ1-3; 7 nucleotides agree with TRBD1. The CDR3 sequence is 15 residues long. The germline gives CDR1 SGHRS, CDR2 YFSETQ. V dropped 0 bases and J dropped 2; count of bases not matched to a gene: 2. This chain's CDR3 is CASSLEGAAGNTIYF. The CDR3 DNA is TGCGCCAGCAGCTTGGAGGGGGCCGCTGGAAACACCATATATTTT. Full variable domain (remainder filled in from reference TRBV5-1 and TRBJ1-3): KAGVTQTPRYLIKTRGQQVTLSCSPISGHRSVSWYQQTPGQGLQFLFEYFSETQRNKGNFPGRFSGRQFSNSRSEMNVSTLELGDSALYLCASSLEGAAGNTIYFGEGSWLTVV.

V and J are TRBV27 and TRBJ1-2; D is possibly TRBD1 (6 bases). V lost 7 bases to trimming and J lost 7 bases, with 28 bases between them. This CDR3 region has 17 residues. The germline V gene has CDR1 MNHEY and CDR2 SMNVEV (reference sequence). The chain's CDR3 is CASKAHPTGKLLSGYTF. The DNA for the CDR3 is TGTGCCAGCAAGGCCCACCCTACAGGGAAGCTACTATCTGGCTACACCTTC.

The rearrangement links TRBV6-5 to TRBJ2-3; 7 nucleotides align to TRBD1. J lost 5 bases, V lost 7 bases, and 9 bases had no gene match. Germline V lookup: CDR1 MNHEY, CDR2 SVGAGI. The CDR3 sequence is 14 residues long. CDR3 residues: CASIEGGKGDTQYF. The CDR3 bases are TGTGCCAGCATAGAAGGGGGCAAGGGAGATACGCAGTATTTT.

V gene TRBV9 combines with J gene TRBJ2-5, with TRBD2 matching 11 bases. The germline CDR1 and CDR2 sequences are SGDLS and YYNGEE. The CDR3 extends over 15 amino acids. The V segment lost 2 bases and the J segment 1 base; nucleotides outside the gene matches: 1. In nucleotides, the CDR3 is TGTGCCAGCAGCGTTCTAGCGGGGGGCCAAGAGACCCAGTACTTC. It specifies CASSVLAGGQETQYF.

J is TRBJ2-1 and V is TRBV3-1 (or the pseudogene TRBV3-2); TRBD2 is a possible D gene (6 bases). V lost 0 bases and J lost 7, with 19 bases in between. Germline CDR1 and CDR2: LGHDT and YNNKEL (reference sequence). The CDR3 totals 17 residues. Here the CDR3 reads CASSQEARRGSLNEQFF. CDR3 nucleotide sequence: TGTGCCAGCAGCCAAGAAGCGCGGCGGGGCTCACTAAATGAGCAGTTCTTC.

This clone was detected once. The rearrangement joins TRBV30 to TRBJ2-2; D is undetermined. The CDR3 runs 11 residues. Germline V gene lookup returns CDR1 GTSNPN and CDR2 SVGIG (reference sequence). With 7 bases removed from V and 6 bases from J, the gap between germline ends came to 9 bases. In DNA, the CDR3 is TGTGCCTCCCCGGTGGCCGGGGAGCTGTTTTTT. Its translation: CASPVAGELFF.

The CDR3 loop is CASSPQRGGVAYGYTF. In nucleotides, the CDR3 is TGTGCCAGCTCACCTCAGCGGGGGGGGGTCGCCTATGGCTACACCTTC. The chain uses TRBV18 and TRBJ1-2; the D gene is possibly TRBD1 (5 bases). V dropped 3 bases and J dropped 4 bases, with 18 bases sitting between them. In germline, CDR1 is KGHSH, CDR2 LQKENI. The CDR3 contains 16 residues.

With respect to this clone: Germline is not matched at one junction end, which may reflect a read error. The chain joins TRBV4-1 to TRBJ1-1; D gene unclear. Germline CDR1 and CDR2: MGHRA and YSYEKL. The CDR3 has 13 residues. The CDR3 region has the DNA TGCGCCAGCAGCCAAGAATATAACAGTGAAGCTTTCTTT. Translating gives CASSQEYNSEAFF.

The chain links TRBV4-2 to TRBJ2-3; 9 bases are a match to TRBD2. Trimming at V came to 4 bases and at J to 5 bases, leaving 16 bases not matched to a gene. CDR3 length: 18 amino acids. CDR1 LGHNA and CDR2 YNFKEQ come from the germline V gene. The CDR3 sequence is CASSPQKAGGLSLDTQYF. CDR3 nucleotides: TGTGCCAGCAGCCCGCAAAAAGCGGGGGGCCTTTCTCTAGATACGCAGTATTTT.

This clone has only a few counts. This sequence joins TRBV28 and TRBJ2-3, with a weak D call TRBD2 (6 bases). Germline values: CDR1 MDHEN, CDR2 SYDVKM. The CDR3 length is 15 residues. V dropped 4 bases and J dropped 5 bases, with 16 bases sitting between them. CDR3: CASSSPGAGQDTQYF. CDR3 in DNA: TGTGCCAGCAGTTCCCCGGGAGCCGGACAAGATACGCAGTATTTT.

This clone was counted between two and nine times. The chain uses TRBV12-5 and TRBJ2-1, with D tentatively TRBD1 (5 bases). The ends were cut back, 4 bases at V and 0 bases at J, with 10 bases in the middle. In germline, CDR1 is LGHNT, CDR2 FRNRAP. The CDR3 is made up of 15 amino acids. CDR3 DNA: TGTGCTAGTGGTTCCCCGGACAACTCCTACAATGAGCAGTTCTTC. This sequence encodes CASGSPDNSYNEQFF. Variable domain in full (rest from reference TRBV12-5 and TRBJ2-1): DARVTQTPRHKVTEMGQEVTMRCQPILGHNTVFWYRQTMMQGLELLAYFRNRAPLDDSGMPKDRFSAEMPDATLATLKIQPSEPRDSAVYFCASGSPDNSYNEQFFGPGTRLTVL.

This clone was found once. The rearrangement joins TRBV6-5 to TRBJ1-2; 7 bases are shared with TRBD1. This CDR3 has 14 amino acids. Losses at the gene ends were 6 bases for V and 7 bases for J; bases not matched to a gene: 11. Germline CDR1 MNHEY, CDR2 SVGAGI. CDR3 loop: CASRNTGAPIGYTF. The DNA for the CDR3 is TGTGCCAGCAGGAATACAGGGGCCCCTATTGGCTACACCTTC.